The 21 T cell receptor beta chains below were found in one sample sequenced in a study of blood T cell repertoires in COVID-19. Assay used: immunoSEQ multiplex PCR; TCRdb lists only in-frame clones, some missing. The table has some 160,000 clones, 86% seen once; the top ten hold 3.5% to 4%. The sequencing sample was made of peripheral blood. These receptors were taken from a woman in her 70s with acute or convalescent COVID-19.

The chain is built from TRBV12-3 or TRBV12-4 and TRBJ2-3; D ambiguous. This CDR3 is built from 12 residues. Trimming shortened V by 7 bases and J by 6 bases, and 11 bases separated the two germline ends. CDR3 protein: CASNENWDTQYF. The DNA for the CDR3 is TGTGCCAGCAACGAAAACTGGGATACGCAGTATTTT.

The chain uses TRBV6-1 and TRBJ1-4; D perhaps matches TRBD1 (6 bases). Trimming cost V 1 base and J 4 bases, with 10 bases left between them. The germline CDR1 and CDR2 sequences are MNHNS and SASEGT. The CDR3 extends over 15 amino acids. DNA of the CDR3: TGTGCCAGCAGTGAAGTGGACAGCTATAATGAAAAACTGTTTTTT. Protein sequence: CASSEVDSYNEKLFF.

This clone was seen only once. The chain carries TRBV7-2 and TRBJ1-1, with 9 bases that match TRBD1. V trimming: 3 bases; J trimming: 4 bases; junction bases outside the gene matches: 3. Germline loops: CDR1 SGHTA, CDR2 FQGNSA. There are 14 residues in the CDR3. CDR3 nucleotides: TGTGCCAGCAGCTTGGGACAGGGTTTCACTGAAGCTTTCTTT. Its translation is CASSLGQGFTEAFF.

This clone has just a few counts. V and J are TRBV7-2 and TRBJ1-5; possible D gene TRBD1, 6 bases. The V end lost 3 bases, the J end lost 4 bases, and 7 bases lay between the germline ends. CDR1 and CDR2 from the germline V gene are SGHTA and FQGNSA. This CDR3 comprises 13 residues. DNA for the CDR3: TGTGCCAGCAGCTTCGACAGGAATCAGCCCCAGCATTTT. Translated: CASSFDRNQPQHF.

CDR3 in DNA: TGTGCCAGCAGCTCCCCGGGACAGGGGAACACTGAAGCTTTCTTT. It codes for CASSSPGQGNTEAFF. This chain connects TRBV7-2 to TRBJ1-1; 9 bases map to TRBD1. Trimming cost V 4 bases and J 1 base; bases outside gene matches: 4. This CDR3 spans 15 amino acids. CDR1 is SGHTA and CDR2 is FQGNSA in the germline V gene.

CDR3 bases: TGTGCCAGCAGCCCCGGGAGGCTAGCGGCGGATACGCAGTATTTT. It yields the protein CASSPGRLAADTQYF. The genes are TRBV5-8 and TRBJ2-3; TRBD2 agrees at 7 bases. The CDR3 spans 15 residues. The ends lost 4 bases at V and 6 bases at J; junction bases unmatched: 11. Germline V gene lookup returns CDR1 SGHTS and CDR2 YDEGEE. The full variable domain, rest sourced from reference TRBV5-8 and TRBJ2-3, is EAGVTQSPTHLIKTRGQQATLRCSPISGHTSVYWYQQALGLGLQFLLWYDEGEERNRGNFPPRFSGRQFPNYSSELNVNALELEDSALYLCASSPGRLAADTQYFGPGTRLTVL.

The chain carries TRBV9 and TRBJ2-2, with a possible D match to TRBD1 (5 bases). The CDR3 runs to 15 residues. Germline V gene sequence: CDR1 SGDLS, CDR2 YYNGEE. Trimming removed 4 bases from V and 1 base from J, with 11 bases in between. The CDR3 bases are TGTGCCAGCAGCAAGCAGGGAAAGAACACCGGGGAGCTGTTTTTT. This codes for CASSKQGKNTGELFF.

The chain has TRBV10-1 and TRBJ2-1; 7 bases fit TRBD2. Germline CDR1 and CDR2: WNHNN and SYGVQD (reference sequence). V dropped 0 bases and J dropped 4; count of bases not matched to a gene: 9. The CDR3 contains 17 residues. This CDR3 is CASSESPSGGSYNEQFF. The DNA for the CDR3 is TGCGCCAGCAGTGAGTCGCCTAGCGGCGGGTCATACAATGAGCAGTTCTTC.

J is TRBJ2-3 and V is TRBV5-4, with 14 bases fitting TRBD2. Per the germline V gene, CDR1 is SGHNT and CDR2 is YYREEE (reference sequence). The J segment lost 2 bases and the V segment lost 5 bases, leaving 10 bases of the junction unmatched. This CDR3 spans 18 amino acids. CDR3 loop: CASSPGTSGSVLTDTQYF. CDR3 bases: TGTGCCAGCAGTCCGGGGACTAGCGGGAGCGTTCTCACAGATACGCAGTATTTT. Together with reference TRBV5-4 and TRBJ2-3, the CDR3 gives the full variable domain: ETGVTQSPTHLIKTRGQQVTLRCSSQSGHNTVSWYQQALGQGPQFIFQYYREEENGRGNFPPRFSGLQFPNYSSELNVNALELDDSALYLCASSPGTSGSVLTDTQYFGPGTRLTVL.

This chain connects TRBV18 to TRBJ2-5, with D possibly being TRBD1 (6 bases). CDR3 length equals 14 residues. V was cut by 2 bases and J by 4 bases, with 11 bases left in between. The germline gives CDR1 KGHSH, CDR2 LQKENI. The CDR3 region is CASSPAGAGETQYF. For the CDR3, the DNA is TGTGCCAGCTCACCAGCAGGGGCTGGAGAGACCCAGTACTTC.

The rearrangement links TRBV10-3 to TRBJ1-1; D ambiguous. The CDR3 runs 16 residues. CDR1 and CDR2 (germline): ENHRY, SYGVKD. Trimming stripped 0 bases from V and 1 base from J, with 12 bases between. In nucleotides, the CDR3 is TGTGCCATCAGTGAGTCGGGGAGCACTACGAACACTGAAGCTTTCTTT. Translated, it gives CAISESGSTTNTEAFF.

The CDR3: CASSGKDRANTEAFF. As DNA, the CDR3 is TGTGCCAGCAGTGGAAAAGACAGGGCGAACACTGAAGCTTTCTTT. The chain carries TRBV6-6 and TRBJ1-1, with 7 bases fitting TRBD1. This CDR3 region has 15 residues. V lost 5 bases and J lost 1; bases outside the gene matches: 7. Germline CDR1 is MNHNY and CDR2 is SVGAGI (reference sequence).

The genes are TRBV4-3 and TRBJ2-2; 12 bases fit TRBD2. The CDR3 spans 16 residues. Germline loops: CDR1 LGHNA, CDR2 YSLEER. V lost 3 bases, J lost 7 bases, and 6 bases stayed unmatched. The CDR3 region is CASSQARLAGVGELFF. The CDR3 DNA sequence: TGCGCCAGCAGCCAGGCAAGACTAGCGGGGGTCGGGGAGCTGTTTTTT.

The chain has TRBV28 and TRBJ2-7, with TRBD2 matching over 9 bases. Trimming took 7 bases from V and 5 from J; bases not matched to a gene: 15. This CDR3 spans 16 amino acids. Germline CDR1 reads MDHEN; CDR2 reads SYDVKM. The CDR3 protein is CASNGYPASGNHEQYF. In DNA, the CDR3 is TGTGCCAGCAACGGGTATCCGGCTAGCGGGAATCACGAGCAGTACTTC.

The chain employs TRBV6-5 and TRBJ1-6; 9 bases agree with TRBD1. Per the germline V gene, CDR1 is MNHEY and CDR2 is SVGAGI. The CDR3 covers 15 residues. Trimming took 5 bases from V and 3 from J; bases not matched to a gene: 2. DNA for the CDR3: TGTGCCAGCAGTCTGACAGGGGGCTATAATTCACCCCTCCACTTT. Its translation is CASSLTGGYNSPLHF.

The sample holds one count of this clone. The CDR3 sequence is CASSLAPRTGASSVSSPLHF. DNA of the CDR3: TGTGCCAGCAGCTTAGCCCCCAGGACAGGGGCCTCGTCGGTCAGTTCACCCCTCCACTTT. V is TRBV7-2 and J is TRBJ1-6; TRBD1 matches 9 bases. Germline CDR1 is SGHTA and CDR2 is FQGNSA. The CDR3 contains 20 residues. With 0 bases clipped from V and 9 bases from J, the junction kept 18 bases outside the gene matches. The full variable domain, rest sourced from reference TRBV7-2 and TRBJ1-6, is GAGVSQSPSNKVTEKGKDVELRCDPISGHTALYWYRQSLGQGLEFLIYFQGNSAPDKSGLPSDRFSAERTGGSVSTLTIQRTQQEDSAVYLCASSLAPRTGASSVSSPLHFGNGTRLTVT.

This chain connects TRBV19 to TRBJ2-7; TRBD2 agrees at 10 bases. The CDR3 totals 15 residues. Germline trimming cut 5 bases from V and 6 bases from J; bases unmatched to any gene: 10. CDR1 is LNHDA and CDR2 is SQIVND in the germline V gene (reference sequence). The CDR3 region is CASSGASGRTGEQYF. CDR3 DNA: TGTGCCAGTAGTGGGGCTAGCGGGAGAACGGGCGAGCAGTACTTC. The entire variable domain, with the rest obtained from reference TRBV19 and TRBJ2-7, is as follows: DGGITQSPKYLFRKEGQNVTLSCEQNLNHDAMYWYRQDPGQGLRLIYYSQIVNDFQKGDIAEGYSVSREKKESFPLTVTSAQKNPTAFYLCASSGASGRTGEQYFGPGTRLTVT.

The V call is TRBV5-4, the J call TRBJ2-5; 7 nucleotides align to TRBD2. Germline CDR1 is SGHNT and CDR2 is YYREEE (reference sequence). The V segment lost 0 bases and the J segment 2 bases; nucleotides outside the gene matches: 7. This CDR3 region has 16 residues. The CDR3 nucleotides are TGTGCCAGCAGCTTGGTCCCGACTAGCTTACAAGAGACCCAGTACTTC. It codes for CASSLVPTSLQETQYF.

The chain recombines TRBV5-1 with TRBJ2-1; D possibly corresponds to TRBD1 (6 bases). The CDR3 is 11 residues long. The ends were cut back, 7 bases at V and 9 bases at J, with 11 bases in the middle. Looked up from germline, CDR1 is SGHRS and CDR2 is YFSETQ. The CDR3 region has the DNA TGCGCCAGCGGGATGACAGGTGAGCAGTTCTTC. As protein: CASGMTGEQFF.

This clone was found once. V is TRBV2 and J is TRBJ2-1; 10 bases map to TRBD2. The CDR3 has 15 amino acids. Germline assignment: CDR1 SNHLY and CDR2 FYNNEI. V trimming: 2 bases; J trimming: 9 bases; junction bases outside the gene matches: 7. This CDR3 is CASSEPSGGGTEQFF. The CDR3 DNA is TGTGCCAGCAGTGAACCGAGCGGGGGGGGAACTGAGCAGTTCTTC.

The chain uses TRBV3-1 (or the pseudogene TRBV3-2) and TRBJ1-2; D perhaps matches TRBD1 (5 bases). Germline values: CDR1 LGHDT, CDR2 YNNKEL (reference sequence). Trimming shortened V by 4 bases and J by 6 bases, and 15 bases separated the two germline ends. The CDR3 has 14 amino acids. CDR3 residues: CASSRGRGIHGYTF. The CDR3 bases are TGTGCCAGCAGCCGTGGGCGGGGGATCCATGGCTACACCTTC.